These 5 T cell receptor beta chains were sequenced from one sample in a study of cytomegalovirus exposure and HLA in healthy donors. It was with 60 Vbeta and 13 Jbeta primers that the PCR ran. Some clones are missing from TCRdb's copy, which holds only in-frame ones; the method was immunoSEQ multiplex PCR. The sample consists of fewer than 95,000 clones, around three quarters of them appearing once. Source material: PBMCs. The receptors here all came from a man under 40 in good health and CMV-seronegative.

This chain links TRBV7-9 with TRBJ1-1; the D is unclear. Germline values: CDR1 SEHNR, CDR2 FQNEAQ (reference sequence). The CDR3 loop spans 12 amino acids. V lost 3 bases to trimming and J lost 3 bases, with 5 bases between them. The CDR3 DNA reads as TGTGCCAGCAGCTTCGGGGACACTGAAGCTTTCTTT. Translation gives CASSFGDTEAFF.

The rearrangement uses TRBV5-1 and TRBJ1-1; D is unclear. CDR1 is SGHRS and CDR2 is YFSETQ in the germline V gene. V shed 4 bases and J shed 4 bases, with 14 bases lying between them. CDR3 size: 14 residues. CDR3 residues: CASSLLEVATEAFF. The CDR3 bases are TGCGCCAGCAGCCTCTTAGAGGTCGCCACTGAAGCTTTCTTT.

The J gene is TRBJ2-2, the V gene TRBV5-4; D is perhaps TRBD1 (6 bases). This CDR3 has 13 residues. Trimming removed 4 bases from V and 5 bases from J, with 9 bases in between. CDR1 is SGHNT, CDR2 YYREEE, per germline (reference sequence). DNA of the CDR3: TGTGCCAGCAGCCCCGGGACAACCGGGGAGCTGTTTTTT. Translated, it gives CASSPGTTGELFF. The entire variable domain, with the rest obtained from reference TRBV5-4 and TRBJ2-2, is as follows: ETGVTQSPTHLIKTRGQQVTLRCSSQSGHNTVSWYQQALGQGPQFIFQYYREEENGRGNFPPRFSGLQFPNYSSELNVNALELDDSALYLCASSPGTTGELFFGEGSRLTVL.

The rearrangement joins TRBV27 to TRBJ2-5, with 9 bases fitting TRBD1. CDR1 is MNHEY, CDR2 SMNVEV, per germline (reference sequence). The CDR3 extends over 14 amino acids. V was clipped by 5 bases and J by 1 base; unmatched bases: 2. The CDR3, as DNA: TGTGCCAGCAGTCAGGACAGGGGCCAAGAGACCCAGTACTTC. This sequence encodes CASSQDRGQETQYF.

This clone has only one observation. This chain joins TRBV7-3 and TRBJ2-7; 11 bases align to TRBD1. Unmatched junction bases numbered 7, after V lost 6 bases and J lost 3 bases. Germline CDR1 reads SGHTA; CDR2 reads FQGTGA. There are 15 residues in the CDR3. The CDR3 DNA follows: TGTGCCAGCAGTGTTGCCGGGACAGGGGGCTACGAGCAGTACTTC. Protein product: CASSVAGTGGYEQYF.